This T cell receptor beta chain derives from a study of shared clonotypes between healthy human individuals. Study-level findings and limits: Researchers sampled only blood; tissue repertoires likely differ.

On this clone: Its antigen is not known.

Per the study methods: Filtering differed because ImmunoSEQ produced junction-only sequences that carried no quality scores. Some clones are missing from TCRdb's copy, which holds only in-frame ones; the method was immunoSEQ multiplex PCR. For V, J and clone size, that table is used; D and trimming come from the DNA. Among about 230,000 clones listed, about 69% were seen once. CDR3 length: 14 residues. The germline CDR1 and CDR2 sequences are SNHLY and FYNNEI. The V end lost 7 bases, the J end lost 0 bases, and 11 bases lay between the germline ends. The study enrolled healthy HIV-negative adults without recent acute infections or vaccinations as donors.

This TCR derives from a man aged 30 to 39 in good health. The V gene is TRBV2, the J gene TRBJ2-3, with D tentatively TRBD1 or TRBD2 (5 bases each). Sample: memory CD4+ T cells sorted from blood. The sample's subset: CD45RA-negative fraction. CDR3 DNA sequence: TGTGCCAGCACCTCGTGGGACAGCACAGATACGCAGTATTTT. Its protein is CASTSWDSTDTQYF.